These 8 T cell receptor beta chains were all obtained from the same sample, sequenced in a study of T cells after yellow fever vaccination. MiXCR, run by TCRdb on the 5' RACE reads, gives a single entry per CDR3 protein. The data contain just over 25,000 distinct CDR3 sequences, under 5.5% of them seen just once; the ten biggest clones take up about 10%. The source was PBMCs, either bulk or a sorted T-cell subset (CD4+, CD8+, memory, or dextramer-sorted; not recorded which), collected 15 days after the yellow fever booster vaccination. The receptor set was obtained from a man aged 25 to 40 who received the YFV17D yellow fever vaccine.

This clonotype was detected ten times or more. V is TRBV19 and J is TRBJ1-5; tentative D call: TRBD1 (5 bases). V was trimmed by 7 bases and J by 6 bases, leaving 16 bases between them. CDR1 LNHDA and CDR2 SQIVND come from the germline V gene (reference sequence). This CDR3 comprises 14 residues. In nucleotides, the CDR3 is TGTGCCAGTAAGCATGGACAATTTGGTCAGCCCCAGCATTTT. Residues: CASKHGQFGQPQHF.

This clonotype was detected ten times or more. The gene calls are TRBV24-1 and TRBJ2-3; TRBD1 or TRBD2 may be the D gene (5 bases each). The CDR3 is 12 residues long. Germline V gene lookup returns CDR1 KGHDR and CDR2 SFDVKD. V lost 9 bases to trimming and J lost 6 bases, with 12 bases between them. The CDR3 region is CATGRGGDTQYF. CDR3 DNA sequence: TGTGCCACCGGCCGGGGCGGCGATACGCAGTATTTT.

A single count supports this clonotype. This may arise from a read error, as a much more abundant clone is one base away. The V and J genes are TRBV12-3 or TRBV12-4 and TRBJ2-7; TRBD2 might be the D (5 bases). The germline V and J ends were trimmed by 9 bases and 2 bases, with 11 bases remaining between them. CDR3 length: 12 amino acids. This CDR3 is CASGAAPYEQYF. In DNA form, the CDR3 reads TGTGCCAGTGGAGCGGCACCCTACGAGCAGTACTTC.

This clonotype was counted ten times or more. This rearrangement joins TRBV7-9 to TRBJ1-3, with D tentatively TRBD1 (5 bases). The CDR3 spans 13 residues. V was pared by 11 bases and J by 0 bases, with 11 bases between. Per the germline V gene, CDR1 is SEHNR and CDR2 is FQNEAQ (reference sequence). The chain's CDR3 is CASRGSSGNTIYF. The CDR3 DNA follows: TGTGCCTCCCGGGGCAGCTCTGGAAACACCATATATTTT.

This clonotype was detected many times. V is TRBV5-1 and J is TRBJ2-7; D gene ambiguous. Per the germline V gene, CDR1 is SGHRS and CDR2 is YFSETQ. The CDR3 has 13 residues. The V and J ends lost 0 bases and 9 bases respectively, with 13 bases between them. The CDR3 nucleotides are TGCGCCAGCAGCTTGGGCCTGGGAACGGGGCAGTACTTC. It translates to CASSLGLGTGQYF.

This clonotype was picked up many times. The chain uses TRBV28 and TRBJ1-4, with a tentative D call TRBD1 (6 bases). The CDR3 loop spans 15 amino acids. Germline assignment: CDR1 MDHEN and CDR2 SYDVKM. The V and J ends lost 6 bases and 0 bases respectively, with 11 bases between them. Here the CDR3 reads CASSAGVATNEKLFF. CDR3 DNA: TGTGCCAGCAGCGCAGGGGTTGCAACTAATGAAAAACTGTTTTTT.

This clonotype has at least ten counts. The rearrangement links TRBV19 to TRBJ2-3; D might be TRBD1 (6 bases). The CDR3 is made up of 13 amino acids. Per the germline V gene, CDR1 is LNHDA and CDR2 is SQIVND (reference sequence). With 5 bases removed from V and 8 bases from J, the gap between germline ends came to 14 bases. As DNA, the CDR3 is TGTGCCAGTAGTGGCACAGGGTTGGGTACGCAGTATTTT. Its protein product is CASSGTGLGTQYF.

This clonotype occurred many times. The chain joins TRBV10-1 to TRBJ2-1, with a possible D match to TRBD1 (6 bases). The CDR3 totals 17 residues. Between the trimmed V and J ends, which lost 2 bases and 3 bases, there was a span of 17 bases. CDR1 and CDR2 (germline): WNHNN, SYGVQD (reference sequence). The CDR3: CASSESRQATNYNEQFF. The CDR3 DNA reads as TGCGCCAGCAGTGAGAGTCGACAGGCAACCAACTACAATGAGCAGTTCTTC.